Sequencing of this TCR beta chain was carried out in a study of T cell changes during pregnancy in multiple sclerosis. Clones were sequenced by immunoSEQ multiplex PCR, and TCRdb holds only the in-frame ones, with some missing. The table shows roughly 90,000 clones, with around 93% occurring only once. This CDR3 has 15 residues. Trimming pared 1 base from V and 2 bases from J, leaving 12 bases between. From germline, CDR1 is SEHNR and CDR2 FQNEAQ (reference sequence). This TCR came from a female donor with multiple sclerosis, enrolled in a pregnancy study. The sequencing here drew on peripheral blood, taken before pregnancy. This chain links TRBV7-9 with TRBJ2-7; D gene ambiguous. CDR3 in DNA: TGTGCCAGCAGCTTAGAGGAGTCGAGCCCCTACGAGCAGTACTTC. Amino acid sequence: CASSLEESSPYEQYF.